A single sample is the source of the 29 T cell receptor beta chains below, sequenced in a study of T cell repertoires in cytomegalovirus infection. These receptors lack a known antigen. TCRdb re-derived calls from the reads in MiXCR, one entry per CDR3 protein. The table has 650,000 to 900,000 distinct CDR3 sequences, 25% to 30% seen once. The source was cultured CD8+ T cells from PBMCs, collected from culture after CMV antigen stimulation. All receptors come from a human donor in good health (CMV status not recorded). Some clones in this sample may be carry-over from other donors' samples.

The V and J genes are TRBV6-8 and TRBJ2-7; 9 bases are shared with TRBD1. CDR3 length equals 13 residues. Germline lookup yields CDR1 MNHGY and CDR2 SAAAGT. V was clipped by 9 bases and J by 6 bases; unmatched bases: 9. The DNA for the CDR3 is TGTGCCAGTAGACGGGACAGGGCGTCCGAGCAGTACGTC. Its protein is CASRRDRASEQYV.

The chain combines TRBV20-1 with TRBJ2-7, with 7 bases fitting TRBD1. Trimming removed 6 bases from V and 6 bases from J; junction bases left unmatched: 8. CDR3 length: 12 residues. Germline lookup yields CDR1 DFQATT and CDR2 SNEGSKA (reference sequence). The CDR3 loop is CSAIFNRGEQYV. Here the CDR3 DNA reads TGCAGTGCGATCTTTAACAGGGGCGAGCAGTACGTC.

This clonotype was counted a few times. V and J are TRBV15 and TRBJ2-1; 10 bases are shared with TRBD2. The CDR3 has 15 amino acids. V gave up 6 bases and J gave up 3 bases; unmatched junction bases: 5. Germline CDR1 LNHNV, CDR2 YYDKDF (reference sequence). DNA for the CDR3: TGTGCCACCAGGGTCCCTAGCGGGGGCTACAATGAGCAGTTCTTC. It codes for CATRVPSGGYNEQFF.

CDR3: CASSTSQGKDTQYF. The CDR3 DNA follows: TGCGCCAGCAGCACCAGCCAGGGTAAAGATACGCAGTATTTT. The chain couples TRBV4-1 to TRBJ2-3; D perhaps matches TRBD1 (5 bases). Trimming removed 5 bases at V and 5 bases at J, with 14 bases between. Germline V gene lookup returns CDR1 MGHRA and CDR2 YSYEKL. CDR3 size: 14 residues.

Comment on this clonotype: A much larger clone lies a single base off, so this may be a read error. The chain links TRBV7-2 to TRBJ2-3, with 11 bases that match TRBD2. CDR3 length equals 15 residues. The germline CDR1 and CDR2 sequences are SGHTA and FQGNSA. This chain's CDR3 is CGSRNSGGAGDTQYF. CDR3 nucleotide sequence: TGTGGCAGCAGGAATAGCGGGGGGGCGGGAGATACGCAGTATTTT.

The genes are TRBV4-1 and TRBJ1-4; 8 positions match TRBD1. CDR1 is MGHRA and CDR2 is YSYEKL in the germline V gene. The CDR3 length is 18 residues. V lost 2 bases and J lost 8; bases outside the gene matches: 16. Here the CDR3 DNA reads TGCGCCAGCAGCCAACAAACTTCTCCCGGGACAGGCGTCGAAAAACTGTTTTTT. Amino acid sequence: CASSQQTSPGTGVEKLFF.

This sequence joins TRBV28 and TRBJ1-6; TRBD1 agrees at 9 bases. CDR1 MDHEN and CDR2 SYDVKM come from the germline V gene. Germline trimming cut 5 bases from V and 2 bases from J; bases unmatched to any gene: 4. The CDR3 runs to 16 residues. The CDR3, as DNA: TGTGCCAGCAGTGACAGGGGGTTACCCTATAATTCACCCCTCCACTTT. It codes for CASSDRGLPYNSPLHF.

This clonotype was seen only a few times. The rearrangement links TRBV10-3 to TRBJ2-7; D is unresolved. The CDR3 is made up of 13 amino acids. Trimming left V 3 bases short and J 3 bases short, with 9 bases between. CDR1 and CDR2 (germline): ENHRY, SYGVKD. CDR3 DNA sequence: TGTGCCATCAGTGATCACGGCAACTACGAGCAGTACGTC. It codes for CAISDHGNYEQYV.

The chain has TRBV9 and TRBJ1-5; TRBD1 might be the D (6 bases). The CDR3 has 15 residues. Trimming shortened V by 7 bases and J by 7 bases, and 21 bases separated the two germline ends. Germline V lookup: CDR1 SGDLS, CDR2 YYNGEE. The CDR3 loop is CASSKNTGLRQPQHF. CDR3 bases: TGTGCCAGCTCAAAGAATACAGGGCTGAGGCAGCCCCAGCATTTT.

The chain recombines TRBV27 with TRBJ1-1; D not certain. The CDR3 spans 15 residues. Germline CDR1 is MNHEY and CDR2 is SMNVEV (reference sequence). V was cut by 5 bases and J by 0 bases, with 13 bases left in between. The CDR3 loop is CASSPTGSLNTEAFF. CDR3 coding DNA: TGTGCCAGCAGTCCCACCGGGTCGTTGAACACTGAAGCTTTCTTT.

This clonotype was detected once. The chain uses TRBV19 and TRBJ1-1; D might be TRBD1 (6 bases). The CDR3 length is 13 residues. V was clipped by 3 bases and J by 4 bases, with 9 bases between them. Germline V gene lookup returns CDR1 LNHDA and CDR2 SQIVND (reference sequence). As DNA, the CDR3 is TGTGCCAGTAGTATGGGGGCCGTCACTGAAGCTTTCTTT. Translated, it gives CASSMGAVTEAFF.

This clonotype showed up many times. This sequence joins TRBV7-8 and TRBJ2-3, with D uncertain. This CDR3 is built from 16 residues. V was pared by 1 base and J by 5 bases, with 16 bases between. Per the germline V gene, CDR1 is SGHVS and CDR2 is FQNEAQ. The CDR3 protein is CASSLDEDLPGDTQYF. The CDR3 nucleotides are TGTGCCAGCAGCTTAGACGAGGACCTCCCCGGAGATACGCAGTATTTT.

The chain carries TRBV7-9 and TRBJ1-6, with D possibly TRBD1 on 6 matching bases. Trimming removed 4 bases at V and 8 bases at J, with 24 bases between. The CDR3 extends over 18 amino acids. Looked up from germline, CDR1 is SEHNR and CDR2 is FQNEAQ (reference sequence). This CDR3 is CASSYSLPDQGTHSPLHF. In nucleotides, the CDR3 is TGTGCCAGCAGCTACTCACTACCCGATCAGGGGACACATTCACCCCTCCACTTT.

This clonotype was seen a handful of times. The chain carries TRBV7-3 and TRBJ2-2; TRBD1 aligns across 10 bases. CDR3 size: 13 residues. The germline gives CDR1 SGHTA, CDR2 FQGTGA. V shed 5 bases, J shed 13 bases, and the junction held 7 bases outside the gene matches. The CDR3 loop is CASSPTGGDGLFF. The CDR3 region has the DNA TGTGCCAGCAGCCCGACAGGGGGCGATGGGCTGTTTTTT.

This clonotype has ten or more counts. The chain couples TRBV7-6 to TRBJ2-5; TRBD2 aligns across 8 bases. Germline CDR1 is SGHVS and CDR2 is FNYEAQ. The CDR3 is made up of 14 amino acids. Unmatched junction bases numbered 8, after V lost 7 bases and J lost 4 bases. The CDR3: CASTPKAGGETQYF. Written as DNA, the CDR3 is TGTGCCAGCACCCCCAAGGCGGGGGGAGAGACCCAGTACTTC.

The chain has TRBV20-1 and TRBJ1-1, with D uncertain. V was cut by 4 bases and J by 1 base, with 10 bases left in between. This CDR3 has 13 residues. Per the germline V gene, CDR1 is DFQATT and CDR2 is SNEGSKA (reference sequence). The chain's CDR3 is CSAKGTWNTEAFF. The CDR3 DNA reads TGCAGTGCTAAAGGCACTTGGAACACTGAAGCTTTCTTT.

This rearrangement joins TRBV19 to TRBJ1-2; TRBD1 agrees at 9 bases. The ends lost 5 bases at V and 6 bases at J; junction bases unmatched: 4. The CDR3 spans 13 residues. From germline, CDR1 is LNHDA and CDR2 SQIVND (reference sequence). CDR3 bases: TGTGCCAGTAGTGCGGGACAGGGAAATGGCTACACCTTC. Its translation: CASSAGQGNGYTF.

The rearrangement uses TRBV6-5 and TRBJ2-1; tentatively, D is TRBD2 (5 bases). V lost 2 bases and J 5 bases, leaving 10 bases between the germline ends. This CDR3 spans 14 amino acids. The germline CDR1 and CDR2 sequences are MNHEY and SVGAGI. The CDR3, as DNA: TGTGCCAGCAGTTACGGCCCCGGGGACAATGAGCAGTTCTTC. This codes for CASSYGPGDNEQFF.

This clonotype has ten or more counts. The chain recombines TRBV7-2 with TRBJ2-1; TRBD2 matches at 10 bases. The junction had 9 bases not matched to a gene; V was cut back by 5 bases and J by 8 bases. Germline assignment: CDR1 SGHTA and CDR2 FQGNSA. The CDR3 contains 15 residues. The CDR3 DNA is TGTGCCAGCAGCCCTAGCGGGGGCCGAAGGGATGAGCAGTTCTTC. It translates to CASSPSGGRRDEQFF.

This clonotype was seen more than once but under ten times. This CDR3 is CASSPAGRLEQFF. In nucleotides, the CDR3 is TGTGCCAGCAGTCCCGCGGGCAGGCTTGAGCAGTTCTTC. The V call is TRBV7-9, the J call TRBJ2-1, with D perhaps matching TRBD2 (5 bases). Trimming cost V 6 bases and J 9 bases, with 15 bases left between them. The CDR3 is 13 amino acids. Germline values: CDR1 SEHNR, CDR2 FQNEAQ (reference sequence).

This clonotype came up a few times. The chain uses TRBV6-5 and TRBJ1-5, with 10 bases aligning to TRBD1. The V segment lost 0 bases and the J segment 4 bases; nucleotides outside the gene matches: 3. There are 16 residues in the CDR3. CDR1 is MNHEY and CDR2 is SVGAGI in the germline V gene. CDR3 protein: CASSYSGTGVNQPQHF. The CDR3 DNA follows: TGTGCCAGCAGTTACTCAGGGACAGGGGTTAATCAGCCCCAGCATTTT.

This clonotype was observed many times. The V call is TRBV7-6, the J call TRBJ2-2; no clear D gene. Germline loops: CDR1 SGHVS, CDR2 FNYEAQ. CDR3 length: 14 amino acids. V dropped 3 bases and J dropped 2 bases, with 7 bases sitting between them. The CDR3: CASSFGSNTGELFF. In DNA, the CDR3 is TGTGCCAGCAGCTTTGGCTCCAACACCGGGGAGCTGTTTTTT. The full variable domain, with the rest looked up from reference TRBV7-6 and TRBJ2-2, is GAGVSQSPRYKVTKRGQDVALRCDPISGHVSLYWYRQALGQGPEFLTYFNYEAQQDKSGLPNDRFSAERPEGSISTLTIQRTEQRDSAMYRCASSFGSNTGELFFGEGSRLTVL.

V and J are TRBV7-2 and TRBJ1-1, with D unresolved. Germline CDR1 is SGHTA and CDR2 is FQGNSA. This CDR3 contains 19 residues. The germline V and J ends were trimmed by 6 bases and 3 bases, with 29 bases remaining between them. CDR3 loop: CASRSRTELLRVRDTEAFF. The CDR3 nucleotides are TGTGCCAGCAGGTCACGTACCGAGTTACTTCGGGTGCGTGACACTGAAGCTTTCTTT. Full variable domain (remainder filled in from reference TRBV7-2 and TRBJ1-1): GAGVSQSPSNKVTEKGKDVELRCDPISGHTALYWYRQSLGQGLEFLIYFQGNSAPDKSGLPSDRFSAERTGGSVSTLTIQRTQQEDSAVYLCASRSRTELLRVRDTEAFFGQGTRLTVV.

This clonotype was picked up a small number of times. This rearrangement joins TRBV7-8 to TRBJ2-2; 10 positions match TRBD2. The CDR3 loop spans 18 amino acids. Germline loops: CDR1 SGHVS, CDR2 FQNEAQ. V trimming: 0 bases; J trimming: 6 bases; junction bases outside the gene matches: 10. In DNA form, the CDR3 reads TGTGCCAGCAGCTTAGCGAAATCAGCGGGGGGGCCCCCCGGGGAGCTGTTTTTT. Its translation is CASSLAKSAGGPPGELFF.

The chain carries TRBV27 and TRBJ2-1; 7 positions agree with TRBD2. This CDR3 spans 16 amino acids. V shed 2 bases, J shed 2 bases, and the junction held 6 bases outside the gene matches. Germline V gene data show CDR1 as MNHEY and CDR2 as SMNVEV (reference sequence). CDR3 protein: CASSLGGVVTYNEQFF. The CDR3, as DNA: TGTGCCAGCAGTTTAGGGGGGGTTGTAACCTACAATGAGCAGTTCTTC.

The chain has TRBV6-1 and TRBJ2-2; possible D gene TRBD1, 5 bases. Deletions cut 2 bases from V and 5 bases from J, with 18 bases between. Germline CDR1 and CDR2: MNHNS and SASEGT. The CDR3 length is 17 residues. The CDR3 DNA follows: TGTGCCAGCAGTGAAATATGGGGCGAGATGAGTACCGGGGAGCTGTTTTTT. Its protein is CASSEIWGEMSTGELFF.

This chain joins TRBV27 and TRBJ2-7; TRBD1 aligns across 11 bases. The V and J ends lost 9 bases and 6 bases, in that order; junction bases with no gene match: 7. This CDR3 has 13 amino acids. Per germline, CDR1 MNHEY and CDR2 SMNVEV (reference sequence). The CDR3 spells CASRPGTGGEQYF. CDR3 DNA sequence: TGTGCCAGTAGGCCCGGGACAGGGGGCGAGCAGTACTTC.

The rearrangement uses TRBV15 and TRBJ1-4; D ambiguous. Germline lookup yields CDR1 LNHNV and CDR2 YYDKDF (reference sequence). The CDR3 consists of 13 residues. Trimming took 5 bases from V and 5 from J, leaving 9 bases between them. The CDR3 nucleotides read TGTGCCACCAGCGGAAGGTCAAATGAAAAACTGTTTTTT. Translation gives CATSGRSNEKLFF.

V usage is TRBV6-1 and J usage is TRBJ2-7; D call uncertain. Between the trimmed V and J ends, which lost 1 base and 6 bases, there was a span of 7 bases. The CDR3 has 12 amino acids. From germline, CDR1 is MNHNS and CDR2 SASEGT. The CDR3 DNA reads as TGTGCCAGCAGTGAAGGAATCCTCGAGCAGTACTTC. Translated, it gives CASSEGILEQYF.